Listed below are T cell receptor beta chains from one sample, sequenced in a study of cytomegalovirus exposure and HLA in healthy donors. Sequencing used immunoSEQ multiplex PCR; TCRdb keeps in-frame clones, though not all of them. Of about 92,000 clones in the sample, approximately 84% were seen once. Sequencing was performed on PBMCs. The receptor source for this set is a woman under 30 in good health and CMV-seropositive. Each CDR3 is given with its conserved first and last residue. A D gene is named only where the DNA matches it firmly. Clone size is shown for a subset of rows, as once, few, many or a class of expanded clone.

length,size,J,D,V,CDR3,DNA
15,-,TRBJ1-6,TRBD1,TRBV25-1,CASIQTGTGDSPLHF,TGTGCCAGCATCCAGACCGGGACAGGCGATTCACCCCTCCACTTT
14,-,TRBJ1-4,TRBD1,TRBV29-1,CSVSFRDREKKLFF,TGCAGCGTAAGCTTCCGGGACAGGGAGAAAAAACTGTTTTTT
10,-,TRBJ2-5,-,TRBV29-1,CSVLRQAQYF,TGCAGCGTGTTGAGACAGGCCCAGTACTTC
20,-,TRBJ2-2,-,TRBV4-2,CASSQFTRGQGVGQAGELFF,TGTGCCAGCAGCCAATTCACGCGGGGCCAGGGTGTGGGTCAGGCCGGGGAGCTGTTTTTT
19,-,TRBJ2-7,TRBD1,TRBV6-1,CASSDLAPLDRGLCYEQYF,TGTGCCAGCAGTGATCTGGCCCCACTCGACAGGGGGCTTTGCTACGAGCAGTACTTC
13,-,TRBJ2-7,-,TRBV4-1,CASSQSQGYEQYF,TGCGCCAGCAGCCAATCACAGGGATACGAGCAGTACTTC
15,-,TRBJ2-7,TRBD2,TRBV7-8,CASSIEAGPTYEQYF,TGTGCCAGCAGCATAGAAGCGGGGCCGACCTACGAGCAGTACTTC
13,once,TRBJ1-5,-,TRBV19,CASSIFLAEPQHF,TGTGCCAGTAGTATTTTCCTGGCGGAGCCCCAGCATTTT
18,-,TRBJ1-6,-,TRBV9,CASSVGDPGFPGRSPLHF,TGTGCCAGCAGCGTCGGGGATCCCGGGTTCCCTGGCCGTTCACCCCTCCACTTT
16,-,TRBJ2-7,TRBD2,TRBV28,CASSPAQSGRGNEQYF,TGTGCCAGCAGTCCAGCCCAGAGCGGGAGGGGCAACGAGCAGTACTTC
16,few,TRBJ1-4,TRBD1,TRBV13,CASSSRDRESNEKLFF,TGTGCCAGCAGCTCCCGGGACAGGGAGTCTAATGAAAAACTGTTTTTT
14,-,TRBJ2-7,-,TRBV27,CASSLWTNSYEQYF,TGTGCCAGCAGTTTGTGGACAAACTCCTACGAGCAGTACTTC
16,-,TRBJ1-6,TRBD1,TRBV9,CASSVGGTATNSPLHF,TGTGCCAGCAGCGTAGGAGGGACAGCCACTAATTCACCCCTCCACTTT
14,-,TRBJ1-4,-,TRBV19,CASSSPQYQEKLFF,TGTGCCAGTAGTTCTCCACAGTATCAGGAAAAACTGTTTTTT
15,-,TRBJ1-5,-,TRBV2,CASSDFLYSNQPQHF,TGTGCCAGCAGTGACTTCCTTTATAGCAATCAGCCCCAGCATTTT
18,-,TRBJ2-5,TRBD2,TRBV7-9,CASSTRLAPQGRQETQYF,TGTGCCAGCAGCACCAGACTAGCGCCACAAGGGCGGCAAGAGACCCAGTACTTC
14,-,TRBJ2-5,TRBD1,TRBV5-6,CASSKGTAEETQYF,TGTGCCAGCAGCAAAGGGACAGCCGAAGAGACCCAGTACTTC
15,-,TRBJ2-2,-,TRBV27,CASSLLSRNTGELFF,TGTGCCAGCAGTTTACTGAGCCGGAACACCGGGGAGCTGTTTTTT
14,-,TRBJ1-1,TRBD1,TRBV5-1,CASSLDRGLTEAFF,TGCGCCAGCAGCTTGGACAGGGGGCTCACTGAAGCTTTCTTT
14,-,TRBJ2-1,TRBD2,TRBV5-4,CASSLRTGGNEQFF,TGTGCCAGCAGCTTGCGGACGGGGGGGAATGAGCAGTTCTTC
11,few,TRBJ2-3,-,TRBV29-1,CSLGGTDTQYF,TGCAGCTTGGGGGGAACAGATACGCAGTATTTT
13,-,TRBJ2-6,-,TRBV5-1,CASSFAGANVLTF,TGCGCCAGCAGCTTCGCTGGGGCCAACGTCCTGACTTTC
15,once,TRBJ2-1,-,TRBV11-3,CASSLEAGDDNEQFF,TGTGCCAGCAGCTTAGAGGCAGGCGACGACAATGAGCAGTTCTTC
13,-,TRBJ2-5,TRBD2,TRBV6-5,CASRRLAGETQYF,TGTGCCAGCAGAAGACTAGCGGGAGAGACCCAGTACTTC
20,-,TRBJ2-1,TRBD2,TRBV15,CATSRDLSGSGARWGNEQFF,TGTGCCACCAGCAGAGATCTCTCCGGGAGCGGGGCACGATGGGGCAATGAGCAGTTCTTC
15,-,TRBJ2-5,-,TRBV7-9,CASSFRDGRGETQYF,TGTGCCAGCAGCTTTAGGGACGGCAGGGGAGAGACCCAGTACTTC
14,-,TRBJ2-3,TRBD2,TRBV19,CASMSGGAGDTQYF,TGTGCCAGTATGAGCGGGGGGGCAGGAGATACGCAGTATTTT
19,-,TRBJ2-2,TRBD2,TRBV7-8,CASSSRVGLAGGYTGELFF,TGTGCCAGCAGCTCGAGGGTAGGACTAGCGGGAGGGTACACCGGGGAGCTGTTTTTT
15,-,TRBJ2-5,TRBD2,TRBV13,CASSLLGGSPETQYF,TGTGCCAGCAGCTTACTGGGCGGGAGCCCTGAGACCCAGTACTTC
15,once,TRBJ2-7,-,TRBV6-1,CASSEARRVTYEQYF,TGTGCCAGCAGTGAAGCAAGGAGAGTTACCTACGAGCAGTACTTC
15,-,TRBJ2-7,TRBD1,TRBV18,CASSPGTGGAYEQYF,TGTGCCAGCTCACCAGGGACAGGGGGTGCGTACGAGCAGTACTTC
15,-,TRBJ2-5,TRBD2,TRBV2,CASRVTRGAQETQYF,TGTGCCAGCAGGGTCACGCGGGGGGCCCAAGAGACCCAGTACTTC